The subject of this entry is one TCR beta chain. The antigen remains undetermined. During the collection period, no donor immune events like infections were recorded. The data were obtained in a study of identifying expanded T cells in peripheral blood. Study conclusions and caveats: Technical replicates showed around 1.2 changed clones; approximately 2 weeks roughly 16; four weeks 19. Across healthy donors, higher total template counts meant significantly greater roughly two-week count variance.

Germline lookup yields CDR1 MGHDK and CDR2 SYGVNS. This CDR3 region has 15 residues. V lost 3 bases, J lost 4 bases, and 12 bases lay in between. Sequenced by immunoSEQ multiplex PCR; TCRdb stores in-frame clones only, minus some. The sample has approximately 83,000 clones, approximately 84% seen once. The source material was blood. The sequence was collected from a person aged 18 to 75 in good health. The genes are TRBV25-1 and TRBJ1-4; D not resolved. The CDR3 sequence: CASSDAGRINEKLFF. The CDR3, as DNA: TGTGCCAGCAGTGATGCGGGCCGTATTAATGAAAAACTGTTTTTT. Supplemented by reference TRBV25-1 and TRBJ1-4, the full variable domain reads EADIYQTPRYLVIGTGKKITLECSQTMGHDKMYWYQQDPGMELHLIHYSYGVNSTEKGDLSSESTVSRIRTEHFPLTLESARPSHTSQYLCASSDAGRINEKLFFGSGTQLSVL.